A single sample is the source of the 6 T cell receptor beta chains below, sequenced in a study of T-cell reconstitution after alpha-beta-depleted transplantation in children. Unique molecular identifiers were incorporated during preparation of the TCRbeta library. Each CDR3 protein is one row after TCRdb ran MiXCR on the PCR reads. Found here are around 300,000 distinct CDR3 sequences, around 10% of them singletons; the top ten hold 7.5%. The starting material was PBMCs, obtained before TCRalphabeta/CD19-depleted stem cell transplant. These receptors were obtained from a boy under three years old with acute myeloid leukemia, due to receive a stem cell transplant.

This clonotype was detected ten times or more. This sequence joins TRBV27 and TRBJ1-6; 7 bases map to TRBD1. V lost 4 bases, J lost 7 bases, and 7 bases stayed unmatched. The V gene's germline CDR1 is MNHEY and CDR2 SMNVEV (reference sequence). The CDR3 has 15 residues. The CDR3 loop reads CASSSYRGTNSPLHF. CDR3 in DNA: TGTGCCAGCAGTTCATACAGGGGAACCAATTCACCCCTCCACTTT.

This clonotype was seen repeatedly, ten times or more. This chain uses TRBV7-8 with TRBJ1-6, with D hard to call. The CDR3 spans 16 residues. V lost 0 bases to trimming and J lost 6 bases, with 12 bases between them. CDR1 and CDR2 (germline): SGHVS, FQNEAQ. The CDR3 reads CASSLAPRQPNSPLHF. The CDR3 DNA sequence: TGTGCCAGCAGCTTAGCGCCTAGACAACCTAATTCACCCCTCCACTTT.

The CDR3 sequence is CATSDAEDQYF. CDR3 in DNA: TGTGCCACCAGTGACGCGGAGGACCAGTACTTC. The chain carries TRBV24-1 and TRBJ2-4, with a tentative D call TRBD2 (5 bases). V lost 4 bases, J lost 13 bases, and 10 bases lay in between. The germline gives CDR1 KGHDR, CDR2 SFDVKD. This CDR3 comprises 11 residues.

The table lists this clonotype with a count of one. This clone may be a read error of a much larger clone one base away. This chain uses TRBV7-2 with TRBJ2-5; 8 bases are shared with TRBD2. With 5 bases clipped from V and 4 bases from J, the junction kept 15 bases outside the gene matches. CDR3 length equals 17 residues. Per germline, CDR1 SGHTA and CDR2 FQGNSA. The CDR3 sequence is CASSPEANGRAGETQYF. The CDR3 nucleotides read TGTGCCAGCAGCCCAGAGGCTAACGGGAGGGCCGGAGAGACCCAGTACTTC.

In its sample, this clonotype was seen many times. The chain has TRBV20-1 and TRBJ2-1, with D uncertain. Trimming removed 1 base from V and 6 bases from J, with 10 bases in between. Per the germline V gene, CDR1 is DFQATT and CDR2 is SNEGSKA (reference sequence). The CDR3 runs to 13 residues. The CDR3 region is CSARANIGNEQFF. The CDR3 bases are TGCAGTGCTAGAGCTAACATTGGCAATGAGCAGTTCTTC.

This clonotype turned up a few times. The chain combines TRBV4-3 with TRBJ2-1; D perhaps matches TRBD2 (6 bases). V was trimmed by 1 base and J by 6 bases, leaving 7 bases between them. CDR3 size: 13 residues. Germline V gives CDR1 LGHNA, CDR2 YSLEER. In DNA form, the CDR3 reads TGCGCCAGCAGCCAAGTTAGCGGCAATGAGCAGTTCTTC. Translating it yields CASSQVSGNEQFF.